These T cell receptor beta chains were read from a single sample in a study of blood T cell repertoires in COVID-19. Using immunoSEQ multiplex PCR, the repertoire was profiled, and TCRdb retains in-frame clones only, with some absent. The table has 23,000 or so clones, around 90% seen once. Sequenced: peripheral blood. The receptors were gathered from a woman in her 70s with active COVID-19. Both conserved end residues are part of each CDR3. A D gene is named only where the DNA matches it firmly. Only part of the rows carry a size: once, few, many, or a class if the clone is expanded.

TRBJ2-5,NA,NA,TRBV28,CASSSLETQYF,TGTGCCAGCAGTTCCTTGGAGACCCAGTACTTC
TRBJ1-2,NA,NA,TRBV13,CASSLAGPGVGFDGYTF,TGTGCCAGCAGCTTAGCAGGTCCAGGGGTGGGTTTTGATGGCTACACCTTC
TRBJ2-2,NA,TRBD2,TRBV7-3,CASSFSGGMNTGELFF,TGTGCCAGCAGCTTTAGCGGGGGAATGAACACCGGGGAGCTGTTTTTT
TRBJ2-5,NA,NA,TRBV25-1,CASRGPGGERLGTQYF,TGTGCCAGCAGGGGGCCAGGCGGGGAGAGATTGGGGACCCAGTACTTC
TRBJ1-2,medium-sized,TRBD1,TRBV19,CASSMGTGHGYTF,TGTGCCAGTAGTATGGGGACAGGGCACGGCTACACCTTC
TRBJ1-6,once,NA,TRBV12-3/TRBV12-4,CASSLGLSPLHF,TGTGCCAGCAGTTTGGGCCTTTCACCCCTCCACTTT
TRBJ2-1,NA,TRBD2,TRBV23-1,CASSQPVGRGDLF,TGCGCCAGCAGTCAACCCGTTGGGCGGGGGGACCTCTTC
TRBJ1-5,NA,TRBD1,TRBV19,CASNYRGHQPQHF,TGTGCCAGTAACTACAGGGGGCATCAGCCCCAGCATTTT
TRBJ2-7,NA,TRBD1,TRBV7-3,CASSPRDSGIYEQYF,TGTGCCAGCAGCCCTCGGGACAGTGGCATCTACGAGCAGTACTTC
TRBJ2-3,few,TRBD2,TRBV14,CASSQGTSGTDTQYF,TGTGCCAGCAGCCAAGGTACTAGCGGAACAGATACGCAGTATTTT
TRBJ1-1,NA,NA,TRBV6-5,CASREDRVNTEAFF,TGTGCCAGCAGGGAGGACAGAGTGAACACTGAAGCTTTCTTT
TRBJ1-6,NA,NA,TRBV19,CASSKGAPTDNSPLHF,TGTGCCAGTAGTAAGGGAGCACCTACAGATAATTCACCCCTCCACTTT
TRBJ2-7,NA,NA,TRBV1,CTSSQVGRRTGGPYEQYF,TGCACCAGCAGCCAAGTGGGTCGTCGGACAGGGGGCCCGTACGAGCAGTACTTC
TRBJ2-6,NA,NA,TRBV27,CASSLMAGRYTGANVLTF,TGTGCCAGCAGTTTAATGGCAGGGCGCTACACTGGGGCCAACGTCCTGACTTTC
TRBJ1-2,NA,NA,TRBV19,CASRSGVYGYTF,TGTGCCAGTCGGTCAGGGGTCTATGGCTACACCTTC
TRBJ1-5,once,TRBD1,TRBV28,CASSLTMGQGGSQPQHF,TGTGCCAGCAGCCTGACGATGGGACAGGGGGGAAGTCAGCCCCAGCATTTT
TRBJ1-2,NA,NA,TRBV12-3/TRBV12-4,CASSLPGRGYTF,TGTGCCAGCAGTTTGCCAGGTCGCGGCTACACCTTC
TRBJ1-2,once,NA,TRBV4-1,CASSQQGLYGYTF,TGCGCCAGCAGTCAACAGGGCCTCTATGGCTACACCTTC
TRBJ1-4,NA,TRBD1,TRBV9,CASSVRPTGSNEKLFF,TGTGCCAGCAGCGTACGCCCGACAGGGTCTAATGAAAAACTGTTTTTT
TRBJ1-2,NA,TRBD1,TRBV5-1,CASSGGQGMYGYTF,TGCGCCAGCAGCGGGGGACAGGGGATGTACGGCTACACCTTC
TRBJ1-2,NA,NA,TRBV12-3/TRBV12-4,CASSFQGNYGYTF,TGTGCCAGCAGTTTCCAGGGAAACTATGGCTACACCTTC
TRBJ2-3,NA,TRBD1,TRBV12-3/TRBV12-4,CASSLRQGDTQYF,TGTGCCAGCAGTTTAAGACAGGGGGATACGCAGTATTTT
TRBJ1-2,NA,TRBD1,TRBV29-1,CSVGLGQGGGYTF,TGCAGCGTTGGTTTAGGACAGGGTGGTGGCTACACCTTC
TRBJ1-2,NA,NA,TRBV5-5,CASRAGEYHGYTF,TGTGCCAGCAGGGCAGGGGAGTATCATGGCTACACCTTC
TRBJ1-1,once,TRBD1,TRBV19,CASSIQGGMNTEAFF,TGTGCCAGTAGTATCCAAGGGGGCATGAACACTGAAGCTTTCTTT
TRBJ1-5,once,NA,TRBV7-8,CASSLVTADSNQPQHF,TGTGCCAGCAGCTTAGTTACCGCAGATAGCAATCAGCCCCAGCATTTT